This T cell receptor (beta chain) stems from a study of T cell responses to AZD1222 COVID-19 vaccine. Study-level points and caveats: There were mostly white British donors and more females than males, and clonal diversity was possibly underestimated. Spike as a whole was targeted by vaccine-associated CD4 TCRs, dominant at 160-218 and 743-854.

The table came from immunoSEQ multiplex PCR; TCRdb's copy has only in-frame clones and leaves some out. This sample has about 160,000 clones, with around nine tenths found just once. CDR3 length: 14 amino acids. V lost 7 bases, J lost 5 bases, and 4 bases stayed unmatched. Germline V CDR1 and CDR2: SNHLY, FYNNEI. Comment on this clone: Antigen: not known.

Specimen: peripheral blood, collected on day 0 of AZD1222 vaccination. The V gene is TRBV2, the J gene TRBJ1-6; 8 positions match TRBD1. This clonotype was sampled from an adult in good health. For the CDR3, the DNA is TGTGCCAGCACTTCGACAGGGGATAATTCACCCCTCCACTTT. Residues: CASTSTGDNSPLHF.